The entry that follows covers one TCR beta chain sequence. Clones were read by immunoSEQ multiplex PCR, and TCRdb kept only the in-frame ones, dropping some. The table records approximately 60,000 clones, 80% to 85% of them present only once. This record comes from a study of OX40 agonist ivuxolimab in advanced cancers. Trimming left V 6 bases short and J 3 bases short, with 8 bases between. This CDR3 comprises 12 residues. Germline V lookup: CDR1 SEHNR, CDR2 FQNEAQ (reference sequence). The source was CD4+ or CD8+ T cells sorted from blood, collected in a trial of the OX40 agonist ivuxolimab. This receptor was taken from an adult with an advanced solid tumor such as melanoma, head and neck, liver or kidney cancer. The V gene is TRBV7-9, the J gene TRBJ1-2; TRBD1 might be the D (5 bases). CDR3 loop: CASSRGDYGYTF. The CDR3 DNA reads as TGTGCCAGCAGTAGGGGTGACTATGGCTACACCTTC.